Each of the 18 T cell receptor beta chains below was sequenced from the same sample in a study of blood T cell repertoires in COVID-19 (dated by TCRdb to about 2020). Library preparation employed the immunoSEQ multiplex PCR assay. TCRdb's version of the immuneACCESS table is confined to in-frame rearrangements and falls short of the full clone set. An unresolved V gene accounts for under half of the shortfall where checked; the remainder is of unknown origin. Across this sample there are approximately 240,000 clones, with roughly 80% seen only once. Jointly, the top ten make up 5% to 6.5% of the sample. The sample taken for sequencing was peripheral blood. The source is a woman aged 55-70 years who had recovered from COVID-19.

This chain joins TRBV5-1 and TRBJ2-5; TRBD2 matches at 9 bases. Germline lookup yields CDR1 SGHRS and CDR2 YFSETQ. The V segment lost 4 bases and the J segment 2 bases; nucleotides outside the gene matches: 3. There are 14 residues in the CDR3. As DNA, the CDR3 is TGCGCCAGCAGCGGCGGGGGGGAGCAAGAGACCCAGTACTTC. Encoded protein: CASSGGGEQETQYF. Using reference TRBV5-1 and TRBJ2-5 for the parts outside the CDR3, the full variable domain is KAGVTQTPRYLIKTRGQQVTLSCSPISGHRSVSWYQQTPGQGLQFLFEYFSETQRNKGNFPGRFSGRQFSNSRSEMNVSTLELGDSALYLCASSGGGEQETQYFGPGTRLLVL.

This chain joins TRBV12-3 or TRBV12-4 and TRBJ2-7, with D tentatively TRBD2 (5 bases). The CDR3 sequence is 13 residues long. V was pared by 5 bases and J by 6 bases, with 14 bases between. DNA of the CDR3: TGTGCCAGCAGTACAATCACTAGTCCCGAGCAGTACTTC. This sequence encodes CASSTITSPEQYF.

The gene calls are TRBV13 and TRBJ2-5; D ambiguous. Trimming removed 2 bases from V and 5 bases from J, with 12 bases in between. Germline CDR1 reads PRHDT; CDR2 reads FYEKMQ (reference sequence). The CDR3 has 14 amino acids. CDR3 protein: CASSLLGVQETQYF. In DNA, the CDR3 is TGTGCCAGCAGCTTATTAGGAGTTCAGGAGACCCAGTACTTC.

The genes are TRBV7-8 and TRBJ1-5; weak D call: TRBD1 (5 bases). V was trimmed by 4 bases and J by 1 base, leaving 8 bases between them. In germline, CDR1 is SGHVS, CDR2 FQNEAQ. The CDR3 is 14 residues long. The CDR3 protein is CASSSRQSNQPQHF. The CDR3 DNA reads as TGTGCCAGCAGCTCCCGACAGAGCAATCAGCCCCAGCATTTT. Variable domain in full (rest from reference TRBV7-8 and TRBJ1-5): GAGVSQSPRYKVAKRGQDVALRCDPISGHVSLFWYQQALGQGPEFLTYFQNEAQLDKSGLPSDRFFAERPEGSVSTLKIQRTQQEDSAVYLCASSSRQSNQPQHFGDGTRLSIL.

The CDR3: CASSQTSGGFIDTQYF. In nucleotides, the CDR3 is TGTGCCAGCAGCCAGACTAGCGGGGGGTTCATAGATACGCAGTATTTT. The rearrangement uses TRBV3-1 (or the pseudogene TRBV3-2) and TRBJ2-3; TRBD2 matches 13 bases. J was trimmed by 5 bases and V by 3 bases; bases with no gene match: 5. CDR3 length: 16 residues. The germline V gene has CDR1 LGHDT and CDR2 YNNKEL (reference sequence).

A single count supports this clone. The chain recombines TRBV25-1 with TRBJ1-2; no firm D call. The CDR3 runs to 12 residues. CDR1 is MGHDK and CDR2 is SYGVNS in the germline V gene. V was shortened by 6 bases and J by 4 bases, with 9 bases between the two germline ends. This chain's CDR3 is CASSQAVYGYTF. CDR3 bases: TGTGCCAGCAGCCAAGCCGTCTATGGCTACACCTTC.

CDR3 region: CASSASGQGVNTIYF. The CDR3 DNA sequence: TGTGCCAGCAGCGCCTCAGGACAGGGGGTAAACACCATATATTTT. The chain uses TRBV9 and TRBJ1-3, with 10 bases matching TRBD1. The germline gives CDR1 SGDLS, CDR2 YYNGEE. The CDR3 spans 15 residues. V dropped 3 bases and J dropped 6; count of bases not matched to a gene: 6.

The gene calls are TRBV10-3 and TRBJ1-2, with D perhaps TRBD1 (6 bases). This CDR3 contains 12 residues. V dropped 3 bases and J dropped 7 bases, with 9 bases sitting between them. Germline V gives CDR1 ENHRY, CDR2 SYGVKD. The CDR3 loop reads CAISDTGPGYTF. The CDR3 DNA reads TGTGCCATCAGTGATACAGGGCCTGGCTACACCTTC.

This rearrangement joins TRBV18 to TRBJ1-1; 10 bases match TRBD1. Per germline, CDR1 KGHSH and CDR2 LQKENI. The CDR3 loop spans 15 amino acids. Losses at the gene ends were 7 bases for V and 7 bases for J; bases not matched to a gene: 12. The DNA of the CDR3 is TGTGCCAGCTTCTGGGACAGGGGACGACCTTATGAAGCTTTCTTT. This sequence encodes CASFWDRGRPYEAFF.

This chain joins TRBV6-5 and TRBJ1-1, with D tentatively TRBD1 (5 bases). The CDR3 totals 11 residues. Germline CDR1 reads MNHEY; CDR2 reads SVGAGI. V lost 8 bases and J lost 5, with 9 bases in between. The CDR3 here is CASVGHTEAFF. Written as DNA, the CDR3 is TGTGCCAGCGTGGGGCATACTGAAGCTTTCTTT.

The CDR3 DNA reads as TGTGCCAGTAGTCCCTCGGCGGGGTCCTACGAGCAGTACTTC. It is translated as CASSPSAGSYEQYF. V usage is TRBV19 and J usage is TRBJ2-7; D may be TRBD2 (6 bases). The CDR3 extends over 14 amino acids. The germline gives CDR1 LNHDA, CDR2 SQIVND (reference sequence). Trimming removed 5 bases from V and 1 base from J, with 12 bases in between.

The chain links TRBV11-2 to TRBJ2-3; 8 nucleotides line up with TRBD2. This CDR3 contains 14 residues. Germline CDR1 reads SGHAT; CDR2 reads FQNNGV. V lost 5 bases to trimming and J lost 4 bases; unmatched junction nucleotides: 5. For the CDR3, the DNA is TGTGCCAGCAGCCCAGGACTAGCTGCAGATACGCAGTATTTT. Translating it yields CASSPGLAADTQYF.

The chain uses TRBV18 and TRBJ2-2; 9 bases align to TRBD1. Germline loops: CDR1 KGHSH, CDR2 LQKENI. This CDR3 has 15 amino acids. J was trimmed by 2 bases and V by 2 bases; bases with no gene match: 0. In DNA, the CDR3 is TGTGCCAGCTCACCAACAGGGGGCAACACCGGGGAGCTGTTTTTT. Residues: CASSPTGGNTGELFF.

The CDR3 DNA sequence: TGTGCCAGCAGCTTGGGGACAGGGACTTCTAAGCGTGGTGAAGCTTTCTTT. Translated: CASSLGTGTSKRGEAFF. The V call is TRBV5-6, the J call TRBJ1-1; TRBD1 agrees at 8 bases. V lost 0 bases, J lost 7 bases, and 14 bases stayed unmatched. This CDR3 is built from 17 residues. The V gene's germline CDR1 is SGHDT and CDR2 YYEEEE.

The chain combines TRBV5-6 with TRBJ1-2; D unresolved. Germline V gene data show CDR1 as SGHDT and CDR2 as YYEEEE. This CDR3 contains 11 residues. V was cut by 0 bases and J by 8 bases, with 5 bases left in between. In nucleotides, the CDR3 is TGTGCCAGCAGCTTGGGGGCGGGCTACACCTTC. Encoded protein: CASSLGAGYTF.

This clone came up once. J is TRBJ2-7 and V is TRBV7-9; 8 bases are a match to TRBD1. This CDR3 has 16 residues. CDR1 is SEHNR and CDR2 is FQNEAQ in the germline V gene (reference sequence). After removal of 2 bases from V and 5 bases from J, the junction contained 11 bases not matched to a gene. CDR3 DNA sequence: TGTGCCAGCAGCTTAAGTGGGCCAGGGGGCATCGACGAGCAGTACTTC. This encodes CASSLSGPGGIDEQYF. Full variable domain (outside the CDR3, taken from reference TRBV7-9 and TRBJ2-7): DTGVSQNPRHKITKRGQNVTFRCDPISEHNRLYWYRQTLGQGPEFLTYFQNEAQLEKSRLLSDRFSAERPKGSFSTLEIQRTEQGDSAMYLCASSLSGPGGIDEQYFGPGTRLTVT.

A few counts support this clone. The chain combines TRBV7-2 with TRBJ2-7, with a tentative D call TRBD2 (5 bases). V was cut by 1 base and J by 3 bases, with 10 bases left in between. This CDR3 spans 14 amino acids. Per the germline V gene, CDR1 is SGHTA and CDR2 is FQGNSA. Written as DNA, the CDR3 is TGTGCCAGCAGCTTAGGAGGGCGAGTCTACGAGCAGTACTTC. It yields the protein CASSLGGRVYEQYF.

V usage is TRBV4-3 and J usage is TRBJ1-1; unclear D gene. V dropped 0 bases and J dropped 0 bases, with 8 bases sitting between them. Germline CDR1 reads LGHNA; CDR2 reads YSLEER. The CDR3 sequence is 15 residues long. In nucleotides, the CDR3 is TGCGCCAGCAGCCAAGATAGACACATGAACACTGAAGCTTTCTTT. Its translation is CASSQDRHMNTEAFF.